The present T cell receptor (beta chain) was sequenced within a study of cytomegalovirus exposure and HLA in healthy donors. Germline CDR1 MDHEN, CDR2 SYDVKM. V shed 5 bases and J 6 bases; nucleotides not matched to a gene: 11. The CDR3 runs to 15 residues. General study findings and limits: The tendency of first-cohort TCR clusters to co-occur in the 120 or so validation repertoires was the finding of a later analysis. The classifier reportedly diagnosed cytomegalovirus status with high specificity and sensitivity. The study put 150 or so TCR beta chains on its list as cytomegalovirus-associated.

Generated by immunoSEQ multiplex PCR, the TCRdb table keeps only in-frame clones and is missing some. The sample carries 300,000 to 450,000 clones, roughly 90% recorded once. Note on this clone: What it binds is not known.

Separate from the approximately 670-subject first cohort was the 120-subject validation cohort, to which the donors belonged. The V call is TRBV28, the J call TRBJ2-7; 9 nucleotides match TRBD2. Sequenced sample: PBMCs. This clonotype was obtained from a woman younger than 30 in good health and CMV-seronegative. Written as DNA, the CDR3 is TGTGCCAGCAGTCCCGCGGCGGGAGGGGTGGGCGAGCAGTACTTC. As protein: CASSPAAGGVGEQYF. The full variable domain, rest sourced from reference TRBV28 and TRBJ2-7, is DVKVTQSSRYLVKRTGEKVFLECVQDMDHENMFWYRQDPGLGLRLIYFSYDVKMKEKGDIPEGYSVSREKKERFSLILESASTNQTSMYLCASSPAAGGVGEQYFGPGTRLTVT.